This is a list of T cell receptor beta chains from one sample in a study of vaccination and CD4 T cells after COVID-19. Their cognate antigens are unknown. TCRdb analysed the PCR reads with MiXCR anew, one entry per CDR3 protein. In the table there are 20,000 to 25,000 distinct CDR3 sequences, under 40% of which are singletons. The starting material was CD4+ T cells from blood, cultured in vitro, obtained about 7 months after SARS-CoV-2 vaccination. All receptors derive from a human donor who had recovered from COVID-19. Both conserved end residues are part of each CDR3. The D gene is left open where the match is weak. Rows give clone size only sometimes, using once, few, many, or a class for an expanded clone.

clone size: few
V gene: TRBV28
D gene: .
J gene: TRBJ1-1
CDR3 DNA: TGTGCCAGCAGTTCTCGGCCGACAACATCTAACACTGAAGCTTTCTTT
CDR3 protein: CASSSRPTTSNTEAFF

clone size: few
V gene: TRBV20-1
D gene: .
J gene: TRBJ1-2
CDR3 DNA: TGCAGTGCTCCTTTGGTAGGGACGAGCGGCTACACCTTC
CDR3 protein: CSAPLVGTSGYTF

clone size: few
V gene: TRBV6-1
D gene: TRBD1
J gene: TRBJ1-1
CDR3 DNA: TGTGCCAGCAGTCCACGGGACAGGCTGAACACTGAAGCTTTCTTT
CDR3 protein: CASSPRDRLNTEAFF

clone size: few
V gene: TRBV20-1
D gene: .
J gene: TRBJ2-3
CDR3 DNA: TGCAGTGCTAGACCTAGCGAAGGCACGCAGTATTTT
CDR3 protein: CSARPSEGTQYF

clone size: few
V gene: TRBV28
D gene: TRBD1
J gene: TRBJ2-5
CDR3 DNA: TGTGCCAGCAGGTACCGGGACAGGAGCCAAGAGACCCAGTACTTC
CDR3 protein: CASRYRDRSQETQYF

clone size: .
V gene: TRBV6-1
D gene: .
J gene: TRBJ1-2
CDR3 DNA: TGTGCCAGCAATCAGGGGATGTATGGCTACACCTTC
CDR3 protein: CASNQGMYGYTF

clone size: few
V gene: TRBV7-6
D gene: .
J gene: TRBJ2-3
CDR3 DNA: TGTGCCAGCAGCTCCACGGATCCGATCGATACGCAGTATTTT
CDR3 protein: CASSSTDPIDTQYF

clone size: .
V gene: TRBV5-1
D gene: .
J gene: TRBJ2-7
CDR3 DNA: TGCGCCAGCAGCTTGGACAGGGCTTACGAGCAGTACTTC
CDR3 protein: CASSLDRAYEQYF

clone size: .
V gene: TRBV21-1
D gene: .
J gene: TRBJ2-7
CDR3 DNA: TGTGCCAGCGGTAATTGGCTAGCGGGATCCAGCTCCTACGAGCAGTACTTC
CDR3 protein: CASGNWLAGSSSYEQYF

clone size: .
V gene: TRBV20-1
D gene: .
J gene: TRBJ2-3
CDR3 DNA: TGCAGTGCTAGTGTGGGCGGTGATACGCAGTATTTT
CDR3 protein: CSASVGGDTQYF

clone size: .
V gene: TRBV10-2
D gene: TRBD2
J gene: TRBJ2-1
CDR3 DNA: TGCGCCAGCAGTGAACGTGGGAGGGGCTCCTACAATGAGCAGTTCTTC
CDR3 protein: CASSERGRGSYNEQFF

clone size: .
V gene: TRBV19
D gene: TRBD1
J gene: TRBJ2-1
CDR3 DNA: TGTGCCAGCGGCATGGGACAGGGGTTCTATGAGCAGTTCTTC
CDR3 protein: CASGMGQGFYEQFF

clone size: few
V gene: TRBV29-1
D gene: .
J gene: TRBJ2-7
CDR3 DNA: TGCAGCGTTGAGGAAGGGATTGGGGCGCCATACGAGCAGTACTTC
CDR3 protein: CSVEEGIGAPYEQYF

clone size: .
V gene: TRBV6-1
D gene: TRBD2
J gene: TRBJ2-7
CDR3 DNA: TGTGCCAGCAGCCGCTATCTAGCGGGAACCTACGAGCAGTACTTC
CDR3 protein: CASSRYLAGTYEQYF

clone size: .
V gene: TRBV2
D gene: .
J gene: TRBJ2-7
CDR3 DNA: TGTGCCAGCAGTGAAGGCGAGCAGTACTTC
CDR3 protein: CASSEGEQYF

clone size: .
V gene: TRBV28
D gene: .
J gene: TRBJ2-7
CDR3 DNA: TGTGCCAGCAGTTTTATCGCTGGTAGCGAGCAGTACTTC
CDR3 protein: CASSFIAGSEQYF

clone size: once
V gene: TRBV18
D gene: TRBD1
J gene: TRBJ2-7
CDR3 DNA: TGTGCCAGCTCACCGCCGGGACAGAGGAGCTCCTACGAGCAGTACTTC
CDR3 protein: CASSPPGQRSSYEQYF

clone size: few
V gene: TRBV20-1
D gene: .
J gene: TRBJ1-2
CDR3 DNA: TGCAGTGCTCCTGACAGAAGCCGCTATGGCTACACCTTC
CDR3 protein: CSAPDRSRYGYTF

clone size: few
V gene: TRBV7-9
D gene: .
J gene: TRBJ2-5
CDR3 DNA: TGTGCCAGCACGGGGGCCAATGAAGAGACCCAGTACTTC
CDR3 protein: CASTGANEETQYF

clone size: .
V gene: TRBV21-1
D gene: .
J gene: TRBJ2-7
CDR3 DNA: TGTGCCAGCATCGCTCCGGGACTAGCGGGAACCTACGAGCAGTACTTC
CDR3 protein: CASIAPGLAGTYEQYF

clone size: .
V gene: TRBV19
D gene: .
J gene: TRBJ2-3
CDR3 DNA: TGTGCCAGTAGTATAGATACAGATACGCAGTATTTT
CDR3 protein: CASSIDTDTQYF

clone size: .
V gene: TRBV6-1
D gene: .
J gene: TRBJ2-5
CDR3 DNA: TGTGCCAGCAGTGATGACAGCCCAAGACAAGAGACCCAGTACTTC
CDR3 protein: CASSDDSPRQETQYF

clone size: few
V gene: TRBV6-1
D gene: TRBD1
J gene: TRBJ2-3
CDR3 DNA: TGTGCCAGCAGCCCGGGACAGGGGGCGCGATATACGCAGTATTTT
CDR3 protein: CASSPGQGARYTQYF

clone size: few
V gene: TRBV20-1
D gene: .
J gene: TRBJ1-5
CDR3 DNA: TGCAGTGCTAGAGGCAGAGGTTACACCCGTAGCAATCAGCCCCAGCATTTT
CDR3 protein: CSARGRGYTRSNQPQHF

clone size: .
V gene: TRBV2
D gene: .
J gene: TRBJ2-7
CDR3 DNA: TGTGCCAGCACCGCGGACCCCTACGAGCAGTACTTC
CDR3 protein: CASTADPYEQYF

clone size: few
V gene: TRBV7-9
D gene: .
J gene: TRBJ2-7
CDR3 DNA: TGTGCCAGCAGCTTAGGAGGGATCTACGAGCAGTACTTC
CDR3 protein: CASSLGGIYEQYF

clone size: .
V gene: TRBV2
D gene: .
J gene: TRBJ2-7
CDR3 DNA: TGTGCCAGCAGTCTCAAGGGAGGCTACGAGCAGTACTTC
CDR3 protein: CASSLKGGYEQYF

clone size: .
V gene: TRBV5-4
D gene: .
J gene: TRBJ2-7
CDR3 DNA: TGTGCCAGCAGCACCCCGGATAAGTACGAGCAGTACTTC
CDR3 protein: CASSTPDKYEQYF

clone size: .
V gene: TRBV29-1
D gene: .
J gene: TRBJ1-1
CDR3 DNA: TGCAGCACCGGGGGGGCCCGGGTTGAAGCTTTCTTT
CDR3 protein: CSTGGARVEAFF

clone size: .
V gene: TRBV5-4
D gene: .
J gene: TRBJ1-1
CDR3 DNA: TGTGCCACCATAGGAACAGGAAAGGAGGACACTGAAGCTTTCTTT
CDR3 protein: CATIGTGKEDTEAFF

clone size: few
V gene: TRBV27
D gene: TRBD2
J gene: TRBJ2-7
CDR3 DNA: TGTGCCAGCAGTTTAGACGGCGGGAGGGTCCTCGAGCAGTACTTC
CDR3 protein: CASSLDGGRVLEQYF

clone size: .
V gene: TRBV2
D gene: .
J gene: TRBJ2-5
CDR3 DNA: TGTGCCACCAAGCTCGGCGAGACCCAGTACTTC
CDR3 protein: CATKLGETQYF

clone size: .
V gene: TRBV7-9
D gene: .
J gene: TRBJ1-6
CDR3 DNA: TGTGCCAGCAGCTTGGGGGGTCTCGATAATTCACCCCTCCACTTT
CDR3 protein: CASSLGGLDNSPLHF

clone size: .
V gene: TRBV7-3
D gene: .
J gene: TRBJ1-1
CDR3 DNA: TGTGCCAGCAGCTTTGGGGGGGTTACTGAAGCTTTCTTT
CDR3 protein: CASSFGGVTEAFF

clone size: few
V gene: TRBV20-1
D gene: TRBD1
J gene: TRBJ2-7
CDR3 DNA: TGCAGTGCTAGAGAGTTGGGACAGACCTACGAGCAGTACTTC
CDR3 protein: CSARELGQTYEQYF

clone size: .
V gene: TRBV6-5
D gene: .
J gene: TRBJ1-5
CDR3 DNA: TGTGCCAGCAGTTATGGAGGGGGCAATCAGCCCCAGCATTTT
CDR3 protein: CASSYGGGNQPQHF

clone size: .
V gene: TRBV7-9
D gene: .
J gene: TRBJ2-7
CDR3 DNA: TGTGCCAGCAGCAGTCGGGGAGTCGTATACGAGCAGTACTTC
CDR3 protein: CASSSRGVVYEQYF

clone size: .
V gene: TRBV29-1
D gene: .
J gene: TRBJ2-5
CDR3 DNA: TGCAGCGTTTTTGACGGCCCCCAAGAGACCCAGTACTTC
CDR3 protein: CSVFDGPQETQYF